A selection of T cell receptor beta chains follows, all from one sample in a study of cytomegalovirus exposure and HLA in healthy donors. The method was immunoSEQ multiplex PCR; TCRdb's version includes in-frame clones alone and lacks a portion of them. The table shows 120,000 to 150,000 clones, with 80% to 85% occurring only once. Input material: PBMCs. All receptors come from a woman in her thirties in good health and CMV-seronegative. Both conserved end residues are part of each CDR3. The D gene is left open where the match is weak. A clone size is listed for some rows: how often the clone was seen (once, few, many), or a class if it is expanded.

J,size,V,length,D,DNA,CDR3
TRBJ1-5,-,TRBV6-5,13,-,TGTGCCAGCGGACTGGAGTTCAATCAGCCCCAGCATTTT,CASGLEFNQPQHF
TRBJ2-5,-,TRBV30,14,TRBD1,TGTGCCTGGACCCTGTGGGCAGGGGGCGAGACCCAGTACTTC,CAWTLWAGGETQYF
TRBJ1-3,few,TRBV4-3,15,-,TGCGCCAGCAGCCCCTACTACGGAGGTGGAAACACCATATATTTT,CASSPYYGGGNTIYF
TRBJ2-7,-,TRBV7-9,16,-,TGTGCCAGCAGCTTTATCGGACAGCAGCAGATCTACGAGCAGTACTTC,CASSFIGQQQIYEQYF
TRBJ2-2,-,TRBV10-3,14,TRBD1,TGTGCCATCAGTATGCAGGGGGACACCGGGGAGCTGTTTTTT,CAISMQGDTGELFF
TRBJ2-7,-,TRBV6-5,15,-,TGTGCCAGCAGTTACTCGACGGGTCCTATTAGGGAGCAGTACTTC,CASSYSTGPIREQYF
TRBJ1-2,once,TRBV27,14,TRBD1,TGTGCCAGCAGTTCAGGGGGCGGAATCTATGGCTACACCTTC,CASSSGGGIYGYTF
TRBJ1-5,-,TRBV7-8,16,TRBD1,TGTGCCAGCAGCTTAGGGACAGGGGGGAACAATCAGCCCCAGCATTTT,CASSLGTGGNNQPQHF
TRBJ2-3,-,TRBV15,15,TRBD2,TGTGCCACCAGCAGCATTAGCGGGAGCACAGATACGCAGTATTTT,CATSSISGSTDTQYF
TRBJ2-5,-,TRBV6-1,15,TRBD1,TGTGCCAGCAGGGATACCGGGACAGGGGACGAGACCCAGTACTTC,CASRDTGTGDETQYF
TRBJ1-3,-,TRBV6-5,15,TRBD1,TGTGCCAGCAGTTACGGGACAGGGGGCGGAAACACCATATATTTT,CASSYGTGGGNTIYF
TRBJ1-2,-,TRBV2,14,TRBD1,TGTGCCAGCAGGTCCGACAGGGGAAACAGAGGCTACACCTTC,CASRSDRGNRGYTF
TRBJ2-1,-,TRBV30,14,TRBD2,TGTGCCTGGAGTTTGACTAGCGGCTACAATGAGCAGTTCTTC,CAWSLTSGYNEQFF
TRBJ2-3,-,TRBV30,13,-,TGTGCCTGGAGTGTACGTCGCGCAGATACGCAGTATTTT,CAWSVRRADTQYF
TRBJ2-5,few,TRBV27,14,-,TGTGCCACCTTTGGGGGGGGGCGCCGGGAGACCCAGTACTTC,CATFGGGRRETQYF
TRBJ1-4,-,TRBV5-5,14,-,TGTGCCAGCAGCTTACCCAGGGAAAATGAAAAACTGTTTTTT,CASSLPRENEKLFF
TRBJ2-2,-,TRBV19,15,TRBD2,TGTGCCAGTAGATCACTAGCGACCAACACCGGGGAGCTGTTTTTT,CASRSLATNTGELFF
TRBJ1-5,-,TRBV19,15,TRBD1,TGTGCCAGTAGTATGACAGGGGCCCCAAATCAGCCCCAGCATTTT,CASSMTGAPNQPQHF
TRBJ2-2,-,TRBV27,14,-,TGTGCCAGCAGTTTTCCCCCCGGCACCGGGGAGCTGTTTTTT,CASSFPPGTGELFF
TRBJ1-1,-,TRBV28,16,TRBD1,TGTGCCAGCACCTTCGTAAGGGGGCCTCCGAGCACTGAAGCTTTCTTT,CASTFVRGPPSTEAFF
TRBJ2-1,-,TRBV30,14,TRBD1,TGTGCCTGGGGGACAGGGAGCTCCTACAATGAGCAGTTCTTC,CAWGTGSSYNEQFF
TRBJ2-7,-,TRBV7-2,15,TRBD1,TGTGCCAGCAGCTTAGACAGGGGCCGTTCCTACGAGCAGTACTTC,CASSLDRGRSYEQYF
TRBJ2-7,-,TRBV7-6,14,-,TGTGCCAGCAGCTTAAAGAGGGCTGGCTACGAGCAGTACTTC,CASSLKRAGYEQYF
TRBJ2-1,-,TRBV5-1,14,-,TGCGCCAGCAGCCCCCCAGACAGAAACAATGAGCAGTTCTTC,CASSPPDRNNEQFF
TRBJ2-1,-,TRBV11-1,17,-,TGTGCCAGCAGCCCTCAAGGGGCAGGGGCCGGGTACAATGAGCAGTTCTTC,CASSPQGAGAGYNEQFF
TRBJ2-7,-,TRBV7-2,15,TRBD1,TGTGCCAGCAGCTTAGGGGACAGGGGCTCCTACGAGCAGTACTTC,CASSLGDRGSYEQYF
TRBJ1-5,-,TRBV2,18,TRBD1,TGTGCCAGCAGTAAAACCAGACAGGGGGCAGTGGGCAATCAGCCCCAGCATTTT,CASSKTRQGAVGNQPQHF
TRBJ2-7,-,TRBV27,13,-,TGTGCCAGCAGTTTGACTAGCTCCTACGAGCAGTACTTC,CASSLTSSYEQYF
TRBJ2-3,few,TRBV5-6,12,-,TGTGCCAGCAGCCAACGACAGAGCACGCAGTATTTT,CASSQRQSTQYF
TRBJ2-3,-,TRBV10-1,16,TRBD1,TGCGCCAGCAGTGAATATCGGACAGGGGTTACAGATACGCAGTATTTT,CASSEYRTGVTDTQYF
TRBJ2-1,-,TRBV7-3,18,TRBD2,TGTGCCAGCAGCTCAAAGGGACTAGCGGGAACCTCCTACAATGAGCAGTTCTTC,CASSSKGLAGTSYNEQFF
TRBJ1-2,-,TRBV6-1,14,-,TGTGCCAGCAGTGGAACAGAAGCTAACTATGGCTACACCTTC,CASSGTEANYGYTF
TRBJ2-2,-,TRBV5-1,15,-,TGCGCCAGCAGCCTGGGGACTTATAACACCGGGGAGCTGTTTTTT,CASSLGTYNTGELFF